Sequencing of this T cell receptor (beta chain) was carried out in a study of shared clonotypes between healthy human individuals. Study-level background: CD4 naive cells filled three plates per donor, CD4 memory three, CD8 naive two and CD8 memory one.

The germline CDR1 and CDR2 sequences are LNHDA and SQIVND (reference sequence). The ends lost 4 bases at V and 4 bases at J; junction bases unmatched: 6. The CDR3 spans 15 residues. The genomic DNA of each subset was split evenly across several immunoSEQ plates. The assay was immunoSEQ multiplex PCR, and TCRdb's table has in-frame clones only and misses some. The table records some 360,000 clones, around 67% of them present only once. The rearrangement links TRBV19 to TRBJ2-2; TRBD1 agrees at 7 bases. This TCR was recovered from a young man in good health. The sequenced sample consisted of memory CD4+ T cells sorted from blood. Subset specified: CD45RA-negative fraction. Written as DNA, the CDR3 is TGTGCCAGTAGTACCGGACAGGCGGCCACCGGGGAGCTGTTTTTT. Its translation is CASSTGQAATGELFF.